The 27 T cell receptor beta chains below all came from one sample that was sequenced in a study of cytomegalovirus exposure and HLA in healthy donors. The primer mix had 60 Vbeta and 13 Jbeta primers. Produced via immunoSEQ multiplex PCR; TCRdb's table is partial and in-frame only. The sample includes about 190,000 clones, roughly 76% of them seen just once. Sequenced: PBMCs. These receptors all come from a woman under 40 in good health and CMV-seropositive.

The chain has TRBV5-6 and TRBJ2-7; TRBD1 is a possible D gene (6 bases). CDR1 and CDR2 from the germline V gene are SGHDT and YYEEEE. The CDR3 consists of 13 residues. V was cut by 4 bases and J by 7 bases, with 15 bases left in between. CDR3 coding DNA: TGTGCCAGCAGCCTAGGACAGTGGTGGGAGCAGTACTTC. Translating it yields CASSLGQWWEQYF. The full variable domain, in which reference TRBV5-6 and TRBJ2-7 provide the parts outside the CDR3, is DAGVTQSPTHLIKTRGQQVTLRCSPKSGHDTVSWYQQALGQGPQFIFQYYEEEERQRGNFPDRFSGHQFPNYSSELNVNALLLGDSALYLCASSLGQWWEQYFGPGTRLTVT.

As to this clone: The same CDR3 can be traced to other DNA sequences in this sample. J is TRBJ1-2 and V is TRBV15, with D tentatively TRBD1 (5 bases). With 0 bases removed from V and 8 bases from J, the gap between germline ends came to 10 bases. CDR3 length: 13 residues. Germline loops: CDR1 LNHNV, CDR2 YYDKDF (reference sequence). CDR3 sequence (DNA): TGTGCCACCAGCAGAGACAGGGTCTACGGCTACACCTTC. Encoded protein: CATSRDRVYGYTF.

The V call is TRBV30, the J call TRBJ1-2, with D possibly matching TRBD1 (5 bases). The V end was cut by 2 bases, the J end by 4 bases, with 8 bases between. Germline-derived CDR1 and CDR2 are GTSNPN and SVGIG (reference sequence). The CDR3 spans 12 residues. The CDR3 sequence is CAWSQDSYGYTF. The CDR3 bases are TGTGCCTGGAGTCAAGACAGCTATGGCTACACCTTC.

This clone has only a few counts. J is TRBJ1-2 and V is TRBV5-4; 9 bases align to TRBD1. The length of the CDR3 is 14 residues. Germline assignment: CDR1 SGHNT and CDR2 YYREEE (reference sequence). Losses at the gene ends were 4 bases for V and 9 bases for J; bases not matched to a gene: 10. The DNA for the CDR3 is TGTGCCAGCAGCCCGGGGGGACAGGGAGTAAGCTACACCTTC. Translating gives CASSPGGQGVSYTF.

This chain uses TRBV27 with TRBJ1-2, with D maybe TRBD1 (5 bases). Germline values: CDR1 MNHEY, CDR2 SMNVEV (reference sequence). CDR3 length: 15 amino acids. V shed 7 bases and J shed 4 bases, with 19 bases lying between them. The CDR3 sequence is CASKETAGGSYGYTF. CDR3 nucleotides: TGTGCCAGCAAAGAGACAGCCGGCGGGAGCTATGGCTACACCTTC.

V gene TRBV10-3 combines with J gene TRBJ1-1; no clear D. The CDR3 spans 10 residues. Germline CDR1 is ENHRY and CDR2 is SYGVKD. Deletions cut 3 bases from V and 10 bases from J, with 6 bases between. CDR3: CAISDLPAFF. CDR3 DNA: TGTGCCATCAGTGATCTTCCAGCTTTCTTT.

The chain couples TRBV29-1 to TRBJ1-4; 8 positions agree with TRBD1. The ends lost 0 bases at V and 3 bases at J; junction bases unmatched: 3. Per the germline V gene, CDR1 is SQVTM and CDR2 is ANQGSEA. This CDR3 is built from 15 residues. In DNA form, the CDR3 reads TGCAGCGTTGAAGATACAGGGGGTCCTAATGAAAAACTGTTTTTT. This gives the protein CSVEDTGGPNEKLFF. The entire variable domain, with the rest obtained from reference TRBV29-1 and TRBJ1-4, is as follows: SAVISQKPSRDICQRGTSLTIQCQVDSQVTMMFWYRQQPGQSLTLIATANQGSEATYESGFVIDKFPISRPNLTFSTLTVSNMSPEDSSIYLCSVEDTGGPNEKLFFGSGTQLSVL.

This clone was counted only a few times. The CDR3 spells CASSLGGTGRNYGYTF. The CDR3 coding sequence is TGTGCCAGCAGCTTAGGGGGGACAGGGAGGAACTATGGCTACACCTTC. The chain is built from TRBV7-2 and TRBJ1-2; TRBD1 matches at 9 bases. The J segment lost 2 bases and the V segment lost 1 base, leaving 5 bases of the junction unmatched. The CDR3 spans 16 residues. Germline V lookup: CDR1 SGHTA, CDR2 FQGNSA.

The rearrangement uses TRBV5-1 and TRBJ2-1; 7 positions agree with TRBD1. Germline trimming cut 4 bases from V and 5 bases from J; bases unmatched to any gene: 9. The CDR3 is 15 residues long. Germline CDR1 SGHRS, CDR2 YFSETQ. The CDR3 sequence: CASSTWGTVDNEQFF. DNA for the CDR3: TGCGCCAGCAGCACTTGGGGGACAGTCGACAATGAGCAGTTCTTC.

Comments on this clone: The sample has other DNA sequences that encode this CDR3 too. V gene TRBV5-1 combines with J gene TRBJ1-4, with D unclear. There are 13 residues in the CDR3. Trimming stripped 5 bases from V and 7 bases from J, with 12 bases between. Germline V lookup: CDR1 SGHRS, CDR2 YFSETQ. The CDR3 sequence is CASRSAVSEKLFF. The DNA for the CDR3 is TGCGCCAGCAGATCTGCAGTCTCTGAAAAACTGTTTTTT.

The V call is TRBV2, the J call TRBJ1-3; 9 nucleotides match TRBD1. The CDR3 contains 14 residues. The V segment lost 5 bases and the J segment 4 bases; nucleotides outside the gene matches: 3. The germline V gene has CDR1 SNHLY and CDR2 FYNNEI. The CDR3 coding sequence is TGTGCCAGCAGTCCAACAGGGGGCGGAAACACCATATATTTT. Protein sequence: CASSPTGGGNTIYF.

The rearrangement joins TRBV2 to TRBJ1-5; tentatively, D is TRBD1 (6 bases). Germline V lookup: CDR1 SNHLY, CDR2 FYNNEI. V shed 6 bases and J shed 5 bases, with 14 bases lying between them. The CDR3 contains 14 residues. The CDR3 reads CASRIQGRDQPQHF. DNA of the CDR3: TGTGCCAGCAGAATACAGGGAAGGGATCAGCCCCAGCATTTT.

A word on this clone: At the DNA level, this CDR3 is encoded by other sequences in the same sample as well. The gene calls are TRBV18 and TRBJ2-7; the match to TRBD1 covers 8 bases. V lost 3 bases to trimming and J lost 3 bases; unmatched junction nucleotides: 1. The length of the CDR3 is 13 residues. Looked up from germline, CDR1 is KGHSH and CDR2 is LQKENI. The CDR3, as DNA: TGTGCCAGCTCACCCGGGACAGGCTACGAGCAGTACTTC. Its protein product is CASSPGTGYEQYF.

This clone appeared a few times. The chain is built from TRBV28 and TRBJ1-2; D is perhaps TRBD1 (6 bases). V was cut by 1 base and J by 8 bases, with 20 bases left in between. CDR3 size: 16 residues. Germline assignment: CDR1 MDHEN and CDR2 SYDVKM. In DNA, the CDR3 is TGTGCCAGCAGTTTATTTGGCCAGGGGCCCCTCGGGGGCTACACCTTC. It codes for CASSLFGQGPLGGYTF.

V is TRBV9 and J is TRBJ1-1; 7 nucleotides match TRBD1. The J segment lost 8 bases and the V segment lost 4 bases, leaving 14 bases of the junction unmatched. CDR1 and CDR2 (germline): SGDLS, YYNGEE. The CDR3 loop spans 15 amino acids. The CDR3 nucleotides read TGTGCCAGCAGCATAACAAGACAGGGCAGATCCGAAGCTTTCTTT. This translates into CASSITRQGRSEAFF.

This chain links TRBV9 with TRBJ2-1, with TRBD1 matching over 9 bases. The germline CDR1 and CDR2 sequences are SGDLS and YYNGEE. V dropped 0 bases and J dropped 7; count of bases not matched to a gene: 5. The CDR3 extends over 15 amino acids. CDR3 residues: CASSVEGTGLNEQFF. The CDR3 region has the DNA TGTGCCAGCAGCGTAGAAGGGACAGGGTTGAATGAGCAGTTCTTC.

The chain uses TRBV7-2 and TRBJ2-5, with TRBD1 matching 8 bases. V shed 4 bases and J 5 bases; nucleotides not matched to a gene: 9. In germline, CDR1 is SGHTA, CDR2 FQGNSA. This CDR3 is 15 amino acids long. The CDR3 here is CASSYRDRQLETQYF. The CDR3 DNA follows: TGTGCCAGCAGCTACCGGGACAGGCAATTGGAGACCCAGTACTTC. The full variable domain, with the rest looked up from reference TRBV7-2 and TRBJ2-5, is GAGVSQSPSNKVTEKGKDVELRCDPISGHTALYWYRQSLGQGLEFLIYFQGNSAPDKSGLPSDRFSAERTGGSVSTLTIQRTQQEDSAVYLCASSYRDRQLETQYFGPGTRLLVL.

The gene calls are TRBV27 and TRBJ2-7, with 10 bases that match TRBD1. Germline CDR1 reads MNHEY; CDR2 reads SMNVEV (reference sequence). J was trimmed by 1 base and V by 6 bases; bases with no gene match: 6. The CDR3 covers 15 residues. In DNA form, the CDR3 reads TGTGCCAGCAGACTGGGGACAGGGGTTTCCTACGAGCAGTACTTC. It translates to CASRLGTGVSYEQYF.

The genes are TRBV5-1 and TRBJ2-3, with TRBD2 as a possible D gene (5 bases). The V end lost 3 bases, the J end lost 2 bases, and 16 bases lay between the germline ends. The CDR3 runs 16 residues. The V gene's germline CDR1 is SGHRS and CDR2 YFSETQ. The CDR3 spells CASSWSLRELTDTQYF. CDR3 nucleotide sequence: TGCGCCAGCAGCTGGAGTTTGAGGGAACTCACAGATACGCAGTATTTT.

The genes are TRBV6-1 and TRBJ2-5; maybe TRBD1 (6 bases). Looked up from germline, CDR1 is MNHNS and CDR2 is SASEGT. V shed 2 bases and J shed 4 bases, with 14 bases lying between them. The CDR3 is 15 amino acids. The CDR3 bases are TGTGCCAGCAGTGAAACGGCAGGGGAAGGAGAGACCCAGTACTTC. Residues: CASSETAGEGETQYF.

This chain joins TRBV5-6 and TRBJ2-7; tentatively, D is TRBD2 (5 bases). Per the germline V gene, CDR1 is SGHDT and CDR2 is YYEEEE. The CDR3 consists of 12 residues. V was shortened by 2 bases and J by 6 bases, with 9 bases between the two germline ends. The CDR3 DNA reads as TGTGCCAGCAGCTTAGGAGGCGCCGAGCAGTACTTC. This sequence encodes CASSLGGAEQYF.

This sequence joins TRBV28 and TRBJ2-7; 7 positions agree with TRBD1. CDR3 length: 15 residues. In germline, CDR1 is MDHEN, CDR2 SYDVKM. V lost 5 bases, J lost 2 bases, and 9 bases stayed unmatched. CDR3 bases: TGTGCCAGCAGTCCACAGACAGGGATTACCTACGAGCAGTACTTC. This gives the protein CASSPQTGITYEQYF.

V and J are TRBV27 and TRBJ1-2; a weak D match, TRBD1 (5 bases). Germline values: CDR1 MNHEY, CDR2 SMNVEV (reference sequence). Trimming stripped 4 bases from V and 6 bases from J, with 18 bases between. The CDR3 totals 15 residues. CDR3 coding DNA: TGTGCCAGCAGTTCCGATATCGACAGCGTCGATGGCTACACCTTC. Amino acids: CASSSDIDSVDGYTF.

The genes are TRBV7-2 and TRBJ2-7; TRBD1 agrees at 7 bases. CDR1 is SGHTA, CDR2 FQGNSA, per germline. Losses at the gene ends were 3 bases for V and 5 bases for J; bases not matched to a gene: 4. CDR3 length: 13 amino acids. The CDR3 nucleotides are TGTGCCAGCAGCTTGACAGGGTACCACGAGCAGTACTTC. Translating gives CASSLTGYHEQYF. Variable domain in full (rest from reference TRBV7-2 and TRBJ2-7): GAGVSQSPSNKVTEKGKDVELRCDPISGHTALYWYRQSLGQGLEFLIYFQGNSAPDKSGLPSDRFSAERTGGSVSTLTIQRTQQEDSAVYLCASSLTGYHEQYFGPGTRLTVT.

This clone was seen only a few times. The V gene is TRBV28, the J gene TRBJ2-7; D is possibly TRBD1 (5 bases). Germline V gene sequence: CDR1 MDHEN, CDR2 SYDVKM. Deletions cut 4 bases from V and 4 bases from J, with 17 bases between. The CDR3 extends over 15 amino acids. The CDR3, as DNA: TGTGCCAGCAGTTCCCTAGGGGCACCGGATTACGAGCAGTACTTC. Translated, it gives CASSSLGAPDYEQYF.

The chain employs TRBV28 and TRBJ1-1; D gene ambiguous. CDR1 and CDR2 from the germline V gene are MDHEN and SYDVKM. Trimming cost V 3 bases and J 2 bases, with 4 bases left between them. The CDR3 covers 12 residues. In DNA form, the CDR3 reads TGTGCCAGCAGTTTTATAAACACTGAAGCTTTCTTT. Protein product: CASSFINTEAFF.

The gene calls are TRBV18 and TRBJ2-6; D might be TRBD2 (5 bases). The ends were cut back, 2 bases at V and 0 bases at J, with 11 bases in the middle. This CDR3 comprises 17 residues. Germline CDR1 and CDR2: KGHSH and LQKENI. The CDR3 DNA is TGTGCCAGCTCACCAAGGGAGCAGTCCTCTGGGGCCAACGTCCTGACTTTC. Amino acids: CASSPREQSSGANVLTF.